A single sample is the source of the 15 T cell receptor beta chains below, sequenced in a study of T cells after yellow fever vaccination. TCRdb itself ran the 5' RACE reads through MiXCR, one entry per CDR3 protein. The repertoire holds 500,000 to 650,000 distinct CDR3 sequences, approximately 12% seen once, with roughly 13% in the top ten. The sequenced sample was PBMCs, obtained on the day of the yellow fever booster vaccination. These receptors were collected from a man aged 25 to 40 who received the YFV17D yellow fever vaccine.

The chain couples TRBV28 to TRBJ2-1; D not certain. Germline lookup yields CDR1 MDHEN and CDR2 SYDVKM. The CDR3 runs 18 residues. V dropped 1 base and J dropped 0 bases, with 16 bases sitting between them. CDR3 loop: CASSLLGGRPSSYNEQFF. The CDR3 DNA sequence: TGTGCCAGCAGTTTATTAGGTGGACGGCCAAGCTCCTACAATGAGCAGTTCTTC.

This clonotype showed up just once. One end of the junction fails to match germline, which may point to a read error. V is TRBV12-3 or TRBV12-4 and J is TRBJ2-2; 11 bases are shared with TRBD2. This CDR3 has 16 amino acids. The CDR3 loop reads CASSRTSGLYTGELVF. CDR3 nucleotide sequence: TGTGCCAGCAGTCGGACTAGCGGGCTTTACACCGGGGAGCTGGTTTTT.

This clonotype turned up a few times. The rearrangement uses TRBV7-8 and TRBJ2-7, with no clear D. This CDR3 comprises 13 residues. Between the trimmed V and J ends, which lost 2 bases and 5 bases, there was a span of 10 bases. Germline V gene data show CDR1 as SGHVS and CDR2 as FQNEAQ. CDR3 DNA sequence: TGTGCCAGCAGCTTATTGAGGTGGGACGAGCAGTACTTC. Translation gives CASSLLRWDEQYF. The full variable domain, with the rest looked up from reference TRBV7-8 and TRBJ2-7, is GAGVSQSPRYKVAKRGQDVALRCDPISGHVSLFWYQQALGQGPEFLTYFQNEAQLDKSGLPSDRFFAERPEGSVSTLKIQRTQQEDSAVYLCASSLLRWDEQYFGPGTRLTVT.

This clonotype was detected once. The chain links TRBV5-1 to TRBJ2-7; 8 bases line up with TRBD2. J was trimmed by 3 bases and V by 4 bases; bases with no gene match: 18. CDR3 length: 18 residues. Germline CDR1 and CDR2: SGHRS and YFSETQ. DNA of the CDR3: TGCGCCAGCAGCCCAAATAGTCCAGCGGGAGCCTTCATCTACGAGCAGTACTTC. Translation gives CASSPNSPAGAFIYEQYF.

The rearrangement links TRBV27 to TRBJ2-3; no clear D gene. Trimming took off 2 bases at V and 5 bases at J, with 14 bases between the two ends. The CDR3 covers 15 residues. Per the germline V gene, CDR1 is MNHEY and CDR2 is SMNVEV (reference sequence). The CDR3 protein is CASSLMGFPGDTQYF. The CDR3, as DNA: TGTGCCAGCAGTTTAATGGGTTTCCCGGGAGATACGCAGTATTTT.

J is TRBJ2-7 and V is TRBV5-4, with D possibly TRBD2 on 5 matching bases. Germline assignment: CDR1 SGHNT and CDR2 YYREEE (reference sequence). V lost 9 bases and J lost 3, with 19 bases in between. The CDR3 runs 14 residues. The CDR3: CAMSGGVLCYEQYF. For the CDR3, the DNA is TGTGCCATGAGCGGTGGGGTCCTCTGCTACGAGCAGTACTTC.

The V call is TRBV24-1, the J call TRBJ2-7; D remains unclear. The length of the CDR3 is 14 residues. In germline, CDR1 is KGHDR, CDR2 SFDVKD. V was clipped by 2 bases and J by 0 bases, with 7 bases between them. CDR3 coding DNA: TGTGCCACCAGTGATTCGGGCGACTCCTACGAGCAGTACTTC. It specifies CATSDSGDSYEQYF.

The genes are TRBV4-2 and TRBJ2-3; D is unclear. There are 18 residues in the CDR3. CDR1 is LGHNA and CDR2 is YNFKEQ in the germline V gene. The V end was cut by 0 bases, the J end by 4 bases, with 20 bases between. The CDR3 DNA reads TGTGCCAGCAGCCAAGATGGGCTGGGTAGCATCCCCCCAGATACGCAGTATTTT. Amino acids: CASSQDGLGSIPPDTQYF.

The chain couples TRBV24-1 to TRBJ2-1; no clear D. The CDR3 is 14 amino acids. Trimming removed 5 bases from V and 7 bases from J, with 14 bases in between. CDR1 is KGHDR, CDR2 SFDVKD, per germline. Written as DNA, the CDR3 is TGTGCCACCAGTGCCGAAGACGGACGTAATGAGCAGTTCTTC. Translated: CATSAEDGRNEQFF.

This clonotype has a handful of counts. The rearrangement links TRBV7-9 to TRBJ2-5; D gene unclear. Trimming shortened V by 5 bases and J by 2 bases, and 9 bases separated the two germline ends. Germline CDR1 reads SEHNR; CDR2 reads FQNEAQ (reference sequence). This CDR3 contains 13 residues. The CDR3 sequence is CASSGSGQETQYF. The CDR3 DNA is TGTGCCAGCAGCGGTTCAGGACAAGAGACCCAGTACTTC.

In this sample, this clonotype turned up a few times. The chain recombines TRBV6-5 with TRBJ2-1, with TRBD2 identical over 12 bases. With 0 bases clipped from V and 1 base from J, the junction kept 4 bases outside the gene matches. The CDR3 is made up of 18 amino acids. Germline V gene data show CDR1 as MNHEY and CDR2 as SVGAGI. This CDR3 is CASSYSLTSGSSYNEQFF. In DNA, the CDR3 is TGTGCCAGCAGTTACTCACTGACTAGCGGGAGTTCCTACAATGAGCAGTTCTTC.

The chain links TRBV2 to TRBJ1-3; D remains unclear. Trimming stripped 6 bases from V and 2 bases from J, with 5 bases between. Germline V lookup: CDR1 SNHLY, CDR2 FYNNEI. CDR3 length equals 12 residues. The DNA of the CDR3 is TGTGCCAGCAGGTACGCTGGAAACACCATATATTTT. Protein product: CASRYAGNTIYF.

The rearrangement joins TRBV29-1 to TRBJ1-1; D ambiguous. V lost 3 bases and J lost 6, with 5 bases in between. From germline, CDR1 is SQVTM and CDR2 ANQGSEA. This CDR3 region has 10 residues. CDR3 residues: CSVEGSEAFF. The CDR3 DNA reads TGCAGCGTTGAGGGCTCTGAAGCTTTCTTT. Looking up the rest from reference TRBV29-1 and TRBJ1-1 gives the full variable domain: SAVISQKPSRDICQRGTSLTIQCQVDSQVTMMFWYRQQPGQSLTLIATANQGSEATYESGFVIDKFPISRPNLTFSTLTVSNMSPEDSSIYLCSVEGSEAFFGQGTRLTVV.

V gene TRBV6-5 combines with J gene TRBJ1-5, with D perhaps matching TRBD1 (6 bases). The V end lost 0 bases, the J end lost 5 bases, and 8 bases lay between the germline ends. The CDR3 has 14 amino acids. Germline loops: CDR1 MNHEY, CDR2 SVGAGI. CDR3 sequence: CASSYSDSHQPQHF. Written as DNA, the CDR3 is TGTGCCAGCAGTTACTCGGACAGCCATCAGCCCCAGCATTTT.

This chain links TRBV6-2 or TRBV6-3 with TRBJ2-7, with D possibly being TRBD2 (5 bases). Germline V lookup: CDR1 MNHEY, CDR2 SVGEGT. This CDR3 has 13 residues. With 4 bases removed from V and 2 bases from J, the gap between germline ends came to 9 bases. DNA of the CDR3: TGTGCCAGCAGTTTGAAGCGGACCTACGAGCAGTACTTC. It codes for CASSLKRTYEQYF.